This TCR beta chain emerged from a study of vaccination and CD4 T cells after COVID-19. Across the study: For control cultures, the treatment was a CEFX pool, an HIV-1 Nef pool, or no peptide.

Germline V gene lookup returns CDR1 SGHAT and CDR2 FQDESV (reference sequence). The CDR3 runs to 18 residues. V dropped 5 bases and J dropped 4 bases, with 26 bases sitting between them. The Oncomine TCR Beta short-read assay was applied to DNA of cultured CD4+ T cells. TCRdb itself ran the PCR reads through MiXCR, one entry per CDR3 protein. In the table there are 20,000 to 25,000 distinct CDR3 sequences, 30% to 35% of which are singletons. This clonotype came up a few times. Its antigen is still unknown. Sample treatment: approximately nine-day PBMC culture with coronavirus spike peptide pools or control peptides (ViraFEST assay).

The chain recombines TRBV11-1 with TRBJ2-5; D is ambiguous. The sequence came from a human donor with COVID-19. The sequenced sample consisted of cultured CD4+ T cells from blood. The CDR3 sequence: CASSPTPPRAGSSETQYF. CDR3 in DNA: TGTGCCAGCAGCCCCACCCCCCCAAGGGCAGGCTCATCAGAGACCCAGTACTTC.